Presented here are 18 T cell receptor beta chains from one specimen sequenced in a study of cytomegalovirus exposure and HLA in healthy donors (dated by TCRdb to about 2017). The protocol used for the library was the immunoSEQ multiplex PCR assay. For the multiplex PCR, a mixture combining 60 forward primers for TCR Vbeta segments and 13 reverse primers for TCR Jbeta segments was used. TCRdb retrieved this table from immuneACCESS and kept in-frame rearrangements only. Not all clones are present; in checked studies, unresolved V genes account for under half, and no reason is known for the remainder. Here the sample has about 140,000 clones; approximately 80% occur a single time. The leading ten clones occupy less than 3% of the sample. Sequenced material: PBMCs. The source of these receptors is a young woman in good health and CMV-seropositive.

The gene calls are TRBV9 and TRBJ1-2, with 10 bases identical to TRBD1. V was clipped by 2 bases and J by 4 bases; unmatched bases: 2. CDR3 size: 14 residues. Germline lookup yields CDR1 SGDLS and CDR2 YYNGEE. The CDR3 DNA sequence: TGTGCCAGCAGCGTGGGACAGGGGTCCTATGGCTACACCTTC. This gives the protein CASSVGQGSYGYTF.

The chain links TRBV4-1 to TRBJ1-6; D gene unclear. The CDR3 consists of 15 residues. Germline V gives CDR1 MGHRA, CDR2 YSYEKL. Deletions cut 3 bases from V and 1 base from J, with 7 bases between. The CDR3: CASSHTESYNSPLHF. In nucleotides, the CDR3 is TGCGCCAGCAGCCACACAGAGTCCTATAATTCACCCCTCCACTTT.

This clone was seen more than once but under ten times. This CDR3 is also generated by other DNA sequences in the sample. The gene calls are TRBV11-2 and TRBJ2-7, with 9 bases fitting TRBD1. The CDR3 is 15 residues long. V gave up 5 bases and J gave up 2 bases; unmatched junction bases: 7. The germline CDR1 and CDR2 sequences are SGHAT and FQNNGV. In nucleotides, the CDR3 is TGTGCCAGCAGCCTCCGGACAGGGGCGCCCTACGAGCAGTACTTC. Protein product: CASSLRTGAPYEQYF.

The J gene is TRBJ1-3, the V gene TRBV29-1, with D maybe TRBD1 (5 bases). Germline V gives CDR1 SQVTM, CDR2 ANQGSEA. Trimming shortened V by 4 bases and J by 0 bases, and 13 bases separated the two germline ends. The CDR3 length is 15 residues. The CDR3 protein is CSVAGSASSGNTIYF. The CDR3 DNA sequence: TGCAGCGTTGCAGGGTCTGCGAGCTCTGGAAACACCATATATTTT.

The chain joins TRBV5-1 to TRBJ1-3; no firm D call. CDR3 length: 12 amino acids. Germline lookup yields CDR1 SGHRS and CDR2 YFSETQ. Trimming removed 3 bases from V and 4 bases from J, with 5 bases in between. CDR3 residues: CASSSGGNTIYF. CDR3 coding DNA: TGCGCCAGCAGCTCGGGAGGAAACACCATATATTTT.

V usage is TRBV5-1 and J usage is TRBJ2-7, with D perhaps TRBD2 (5 bases). Germline V gene lookup returns CDR1 SGHRS and CDR2 YFSETQ. The CDR3 is made up of 13 amino acids. Trimming took off 3 bases at V and 3 bases at J, with 10 bases between the two ends. As DNA, the CDR3 is TGCGCCAGCAGCTCCAATGCGGGCTACGAGCAGTACTTC. Amino acids: CASSSNAGYEQYF.

The chain has TRBV6-1 and TRBJ1-2; 8 positions match TRBD1. The CDR3 sequence is 15 residues long. V lost 6 bases to trimming and J lost 6 bases; unmatched junction nucleotides: 12. Germline V gene lookup returns CDR1 MNHNS and CDR2 SASEGT. CDR3 DNA: TGTGCCAGCAGGAGGACAGGGACGGAAAGAGATGGCTACACCTTC. As protein: CASRRTGTERDGYTF.

The V and J genes are TRBV29-1 and TRBJ2-5; D is uncertain. CDR3 length equals 13 residues. Germline loops: CDR1 SQVTM, CDR2 ANQGSEA. Trimming took 6 bases from V and 1 from J, leaving 12 bases between them. In nucleotides, the CDR3 is TGCAGCGTCAGTTTGGCGGTCCAAGAGACCCAGTACTTC. Encoded protein: CSVSLAVQETQYF.

The J gene is TRBJ1-1, the V gene TRBV18, with 7 bases matching TRBD1. Germline CDR1 and CDR2: KGHSH and LQKENI. J lost 2 bases, V lost 6 bases, and 21 bases had no gene match. The length of the CDR3 is 19 residues. Here the CDR3 reads CASSSRLTGTADYNTEAFF. The DNA of the CDR3 is TGTGCCAGCTCCTCACGGCTAACCGGGACAGCAGACTATAACACTGAAGCTTTCTTT.

The chain has TRBV7-2 and TRBJ1-3; 8 bases map to TRBD1. Looked up from germline, CDR1 is SGHTA and CDR2 is FQGNSA. J lost 2 bases, V lost 3 bases, and 9 bases had no gene match. CDR3 length equals 17 residues. CDR3 sequence (DNA): TGTGCCAGCAGCTTGGGGGACAGGCGCCCCACTGGAAACACCATATATTTT. Encoded protein: CASSLGDRRPTGNTIYF.

This clone has a handful of counts. The gene calls are TRBV19 and TRBJ1-6; TRBD1 aligns across 9 bases. The CDR3 sequence is 14 residues long. The trim removed 6 bases at V and 7 bases at J, leaving 4 bases unmatched. Germline CDR1 LNHDA, CDR2 SQIVND (reference sequence). The DNA of the CDR3 is TGTGCCAGTAGCTTGACAGGGGGAAATTCACCCCTCCACTTT. Protein sequence: CASSLTGGNSPLHF.

The chain is built from TRBV5-6 and TRBJ1-1; D is uncertain. V was pared by 0 bases and J by 2 bases, with 11 bases between. In germline, CDR1 is SGHDT, CDR2 YYEEEE. The CDR3 spans 15 residues. CDR3: CASSLVSVINTEAFF. In DNA form, the CDR3 reads TGTGCCAGCAGCTTGGTCTCAGTTATCAACACTGAAGCTTTCTTT.

The V and J genes are TRBV29-1 and TRBJ1-3; D is undetermined. CDR3 length: 11 residues. V was shortened by 5 bases and J by 0 bases, with 2 bases between the two germline ends. Per germline, CDR1 SQVTM and CDR2 ANQGSEA. The CDR3 protein is CSVHSGNTIYF. The CDR3 nucleotides read TGCAGCGTTCACTCTGGAAACACCATATATTTT.

The chain is built from TRBV6-4 and TRBJ2-2; 9 bases agree with TRBD1. This CDR3 is 16 amino acids long. The germline V gene encodes CDR1 MRHNA and CDR2 SNTAGT. The V gene end was trimmed by 3 bases and the J gene end by 7 bases; junction bases not matched to a gene: 9. The CDR3 region is CASSEIRTGEVGELFF. The DNA of the CDR3 is TGTGCCAGCAGTGAGATAAGGACAGGGGAAGTCGGGGAGCTGTTTTTT.

The rearrangement links TRBV6-1 to TRBJ1-2; maybe TRBD1 (5 bases). The germline V gene encodes CDR1 MNHNS and CDR2 SASEGT. V was trimmed by 4 bases and J by 4 bases, leaving 13 bases between them. The CDR3 consists of 14 residues. The CDR3 bases are TGTGCCAGCAGTGTTCCCCCGGGGGTCTATGGCTACACCTTC. Its protein product is CASSVPPGVYGYTF.

A few counts support this clone. CDR3 DNA sequence: TGTGCCAGTCAGGGGAGACGAGTTCCTAATGAAAAACTGTTTTTT. Translation gives CASQGRRVPNEKLFF. The V and J genes are TRBV6-1 and TRBJ1-4, with D perhaps TRBD1 (6 bases). The ends were cut back, 9 bases at V and 3 bases at J, with 17 bases in the middle. From germline, CDR1 is MNHNS and CDR2 SASEGT. CDR3 length: 15 residues.

The chain joins TRBV7-2 to TRBJ2-1; maybe TRBD2 (5 bases). The germline gives CDR1 SGHTA, CDR2 FQGNSA. The CDR3 runs to 15 residues. Trimming left V 6 bases short and J 2 bases short, with 14 bases between. The CDR3 coding sequence is TGTGCCAGCAGGCCCGCGGGCCCGACCTACAATGAGCAGTTCTTC. Translation: CASRPAGPTYNEQFF.

This clone was seen only a few times. Additional DNA sequences in this sample encode the identical CDR3. The DNA of the CDR3 is TGTGCCAGCAGTTACAGGGGAAATTCACCCCTCCACTTT. This encodes CASSYRGNSPLHF. The rearrangement links TRBV6-5 to TRBJ1-6; TRBD1 might be the D (5 bases). Per germline, CDR1 MNHEY and CDR2 SVGAGI. Trimming removed 2 bases at V and 7 bases at J, with 6 bases between. CDR3 size: 13 residues.